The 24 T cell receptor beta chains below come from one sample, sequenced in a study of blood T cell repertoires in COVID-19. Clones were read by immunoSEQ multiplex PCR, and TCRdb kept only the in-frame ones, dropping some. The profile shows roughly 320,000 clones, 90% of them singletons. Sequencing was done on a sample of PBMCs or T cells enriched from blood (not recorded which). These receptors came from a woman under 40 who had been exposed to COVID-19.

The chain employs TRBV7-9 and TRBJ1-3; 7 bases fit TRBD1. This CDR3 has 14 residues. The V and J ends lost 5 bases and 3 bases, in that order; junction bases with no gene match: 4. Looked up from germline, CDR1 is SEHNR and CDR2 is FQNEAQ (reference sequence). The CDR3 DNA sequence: TGTGCCAGCAGCCCCGGGACAGTTGGAAACACCATATATTTT. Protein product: CASSPGTVGNTIYF. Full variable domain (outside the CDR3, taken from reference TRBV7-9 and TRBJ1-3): DTGVSQNPRHKITKRGQNVTFRCDPISEHNRLYWYRQTLGQGPEFLTYFQNEAQLEKSRLLSDRFSAERPKGSFSTLEIQRTEQGDSAMYLCASSPGTVGNTIYFGEGSWLTVV.

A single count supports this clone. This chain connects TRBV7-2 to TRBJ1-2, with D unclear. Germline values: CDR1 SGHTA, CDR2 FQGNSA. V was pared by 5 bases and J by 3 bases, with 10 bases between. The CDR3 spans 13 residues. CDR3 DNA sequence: TGTGCCAGCAGCCGCCCACGCGACTATGGCTACACCTTC. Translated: CASSRPRDYGYTF.

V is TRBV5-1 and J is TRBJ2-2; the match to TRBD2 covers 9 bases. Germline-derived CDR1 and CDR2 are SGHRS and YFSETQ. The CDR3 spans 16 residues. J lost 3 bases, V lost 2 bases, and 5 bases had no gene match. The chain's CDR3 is CASSLSGGSHTGELFF. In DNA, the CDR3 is TGCGCCAGCAGCTTAAGCGGGGGGTCCCACACCGGGGAGCTGTTTTTT. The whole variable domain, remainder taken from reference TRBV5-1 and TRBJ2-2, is KAGVTQTPRYLIKTRGQQVTLSCSPISGHRSVSWYQQTPGQGLQFLFEYFSETQRNKGNFPGRFSGRQFSNSRSEMNVSTLELGDSALYLCASSLSGGSHTGELFFGEGSRLTVL.

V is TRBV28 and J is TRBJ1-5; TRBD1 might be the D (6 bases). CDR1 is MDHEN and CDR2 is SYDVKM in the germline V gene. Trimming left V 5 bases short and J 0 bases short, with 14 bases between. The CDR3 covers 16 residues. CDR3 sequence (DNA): TGTGCCAGCAGTCCTTTAGGGGGGGGTAGCAATCAGCCCCAGCATTTT. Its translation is CASSPLGGGSNQPQHF.

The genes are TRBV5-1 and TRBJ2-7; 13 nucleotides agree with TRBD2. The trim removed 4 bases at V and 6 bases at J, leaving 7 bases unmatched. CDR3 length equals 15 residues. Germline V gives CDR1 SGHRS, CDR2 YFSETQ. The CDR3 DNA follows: TGCGCCAGCAGCAGAGGGACTAGCGGGGACGGCGAGCAGTACTTC. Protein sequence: CASSRGTSGDGEQYF.

CDR3: CASSHATQGSMQTQYF. CDR3 bases: TGTGCCAGCAGCCACGCGACACAGGGGTCGATGCAGACCCAGTACTTC. This chain uses TRBV7-2 with TRBJ2-5; 7 bases align to TRBD1. Germline trimming cut 5 bases from V and 6 bases from J; bases unmatched to any gene: 15. The CDR3 is made up of 16 amino acids. Germline V gene lookup returns CDR1 SGHTA and CDR2 FQGNSA.

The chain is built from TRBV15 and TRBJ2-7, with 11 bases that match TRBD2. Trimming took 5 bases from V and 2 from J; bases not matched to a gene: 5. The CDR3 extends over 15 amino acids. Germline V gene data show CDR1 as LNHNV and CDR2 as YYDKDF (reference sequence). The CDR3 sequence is CATSRRLAGTYEQYF. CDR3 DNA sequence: TGTGCCACCAGCCGGCGACTAGCGGGGACCTACGAGCAGTACTTC.

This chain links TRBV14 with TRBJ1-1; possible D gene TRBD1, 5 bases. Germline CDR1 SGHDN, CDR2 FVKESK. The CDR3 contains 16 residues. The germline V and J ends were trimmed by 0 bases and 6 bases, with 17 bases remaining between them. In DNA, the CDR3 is TGTGCCAGCAGCCAAGATGGCGGATCAGGGAGGGCTGAAGCTTTCTTT. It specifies CASSQDGGSGRAEAFF.

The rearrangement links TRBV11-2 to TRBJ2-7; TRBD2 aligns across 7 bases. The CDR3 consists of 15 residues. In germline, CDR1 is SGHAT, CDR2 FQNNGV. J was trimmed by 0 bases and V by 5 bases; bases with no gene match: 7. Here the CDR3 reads CASSAWGGSSYEQYF. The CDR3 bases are TGTGCCAGCAGCGCCTGGGGGGGTAGCTCCTACGAGCAGTACTTC.

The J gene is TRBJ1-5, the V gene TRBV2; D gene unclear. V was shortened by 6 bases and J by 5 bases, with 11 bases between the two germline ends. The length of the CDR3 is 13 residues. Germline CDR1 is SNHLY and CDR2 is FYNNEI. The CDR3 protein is CASSPEVDQPQHF. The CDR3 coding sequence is TGTGCCAGCAGCCCGGAGGTTGATCAGCCCCAGCATTTT.

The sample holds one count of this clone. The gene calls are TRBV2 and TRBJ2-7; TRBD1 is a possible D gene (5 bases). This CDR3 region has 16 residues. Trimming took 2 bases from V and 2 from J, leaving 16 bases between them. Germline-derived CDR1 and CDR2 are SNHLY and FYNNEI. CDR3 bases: TGTGCCAGCAGTGAAATAAACACAGGCCCTGCCTACGAGCAGTACTTC. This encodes CASSEINTGPAYEQYF.

The CDR3 DNA sequence: TGTGCCAGCAGCCCCCAGAGGGCGGACACTGAAGCTTTCTTT. Encoded protein: CASSPQRADTEAFF. The chain carries TRBV5-4 and TRBJ1-1; no clear D gene. With 4 bases removed from V and 3 bases from J, the gap between germline ends came to 13 bases. CDR1 is SGHNT, CDR2 YYREEE, per germline (reference sequence). The CDR3 has 14 amino acids.

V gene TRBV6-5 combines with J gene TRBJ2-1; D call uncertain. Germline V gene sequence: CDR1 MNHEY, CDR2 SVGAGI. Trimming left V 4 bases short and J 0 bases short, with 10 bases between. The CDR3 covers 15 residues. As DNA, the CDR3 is TGTGCCAGCAGTTTCGACTTGAGCTCCTACAATGAGCAGTTCTTC. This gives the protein CASSFDLSSYNEQFF.

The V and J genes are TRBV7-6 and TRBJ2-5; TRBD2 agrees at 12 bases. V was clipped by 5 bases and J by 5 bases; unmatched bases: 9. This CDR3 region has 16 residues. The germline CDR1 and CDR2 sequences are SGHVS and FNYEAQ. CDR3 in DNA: TGTGCCAGCAGCCCCAGACTAGCGGGGGCTAGGGAGACCCAGTACTTC. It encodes CASSPRLAGARETQYF.

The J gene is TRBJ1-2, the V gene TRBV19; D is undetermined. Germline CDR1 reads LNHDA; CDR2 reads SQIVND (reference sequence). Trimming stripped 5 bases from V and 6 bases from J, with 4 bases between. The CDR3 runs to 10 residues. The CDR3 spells CASSANGYTF. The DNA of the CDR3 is TGTGCCAGTAGTGCTAATGGCTACACCTTC.

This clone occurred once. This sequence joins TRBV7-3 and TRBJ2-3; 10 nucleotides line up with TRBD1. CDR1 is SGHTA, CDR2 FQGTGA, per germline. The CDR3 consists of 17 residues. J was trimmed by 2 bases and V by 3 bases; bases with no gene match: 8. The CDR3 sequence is CASSLVGTGAATDTQYF. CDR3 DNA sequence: TGTGCCAGCAGCTTGGTCGGGACAGGGGCTGCCACAGATACGCAGTATTTT.

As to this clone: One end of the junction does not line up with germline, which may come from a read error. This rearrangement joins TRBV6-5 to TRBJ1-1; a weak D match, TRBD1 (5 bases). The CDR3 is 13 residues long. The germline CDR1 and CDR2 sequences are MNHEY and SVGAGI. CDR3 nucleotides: TGTGCCAGCAGTTACGTGGGGGGGTCTGAGGCTTTCTTT. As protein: CASSYVGGSEAFF.

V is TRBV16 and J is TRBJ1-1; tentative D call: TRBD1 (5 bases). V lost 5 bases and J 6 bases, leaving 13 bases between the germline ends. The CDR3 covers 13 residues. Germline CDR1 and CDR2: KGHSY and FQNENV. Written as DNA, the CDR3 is TGTGCCAGCAGCAACTCAGGGCAGGCTGAAGCTTTCTTT. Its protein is CASSNSGQAEAFF.

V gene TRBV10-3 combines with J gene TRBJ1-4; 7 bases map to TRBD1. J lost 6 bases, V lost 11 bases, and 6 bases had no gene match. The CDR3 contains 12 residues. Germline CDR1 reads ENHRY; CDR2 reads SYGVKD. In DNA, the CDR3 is TGTGCCGGCGGAGGGGGCGATGAAAAACTGTTTTTT. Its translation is CAGGGGDEKLFF.

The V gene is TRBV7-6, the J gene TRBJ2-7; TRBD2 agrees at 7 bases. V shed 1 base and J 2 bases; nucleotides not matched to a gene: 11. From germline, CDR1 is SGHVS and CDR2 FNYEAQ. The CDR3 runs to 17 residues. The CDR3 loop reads CASSLGGGREHTYEQYF. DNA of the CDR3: TGTGCCAGCAGCTTAGGGGGTGGGAGGGAACATACCTACGAGCAGTACTTC.

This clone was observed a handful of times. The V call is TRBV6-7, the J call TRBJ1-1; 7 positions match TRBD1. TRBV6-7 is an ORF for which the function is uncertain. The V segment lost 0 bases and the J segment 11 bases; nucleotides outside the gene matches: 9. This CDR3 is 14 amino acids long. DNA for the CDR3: TGTGCCAGCAGTTACTCAGGACAGGTTTTCGATGCTTTCTTT. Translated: CASSYSGQVFDAFF.

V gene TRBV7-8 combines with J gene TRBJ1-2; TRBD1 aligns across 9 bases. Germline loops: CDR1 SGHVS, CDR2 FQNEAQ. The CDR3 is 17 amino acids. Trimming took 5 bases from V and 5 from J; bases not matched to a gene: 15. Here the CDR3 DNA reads TGTGCCAGCAGCAAAGGGACAGGGCGTTTGGTATGGTATGGCTACACCTTC. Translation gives CASSKGTGRLVWYGYTF. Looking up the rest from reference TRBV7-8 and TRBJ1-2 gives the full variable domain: GAGVSQSPRYKVAKRGQDVALRCDPISGHVSLFWYQQALGQGPEFLTYFQNEAQLDKSGLPSDRFFAERPEGSVSTLKIQRTQQEDSAVYLCASSKGTGRLVWYGYTFGSGTRLTVV.

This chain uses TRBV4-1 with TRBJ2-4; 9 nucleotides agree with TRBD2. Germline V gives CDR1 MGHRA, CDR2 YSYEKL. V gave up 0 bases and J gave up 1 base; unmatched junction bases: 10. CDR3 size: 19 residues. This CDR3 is CASSQDAAGGLRAKNIQYF. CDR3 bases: TGCGCCAGCAGCCAAGATGCAGCGGGGGGCCTGAGGGCCAAAAACATTCAGTACTTC.

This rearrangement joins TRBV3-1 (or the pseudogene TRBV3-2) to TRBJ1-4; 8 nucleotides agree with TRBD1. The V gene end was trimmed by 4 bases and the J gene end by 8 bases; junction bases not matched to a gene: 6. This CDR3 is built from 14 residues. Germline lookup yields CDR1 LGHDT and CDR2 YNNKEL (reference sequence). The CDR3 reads CASSLAGGEEKLFF. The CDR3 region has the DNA TGTGCCAGCAGCCTCGCAGGGGGCGAAGAAAAACTGTTTTTT.